This T cell receptor beta chain was captured in a study of blood T cells in healthy people across ages. PCR was performed a second time for roughly 7 to 11 cycles using a sample-barcoded 5' primer and a J-beta primer mix. Tagging of each cDNA molecule was performed by a template-switch adaptor with 12 random nucleotides. TCRdb ran MiXCR on the 5' RACE reads and lists one entry per CDR3 protein. The table has fewer than 800,000 distinct CDR3 sequences, approximately 30% seen once; the top ten hold 15% to 17%. CDR3 size: 16 residues. V lost 7 bases to trimming and J lost 1 base, with 16 bases between them. Germline CDR1 reads MNHNS; CDR2 reads SASEGT. Each donor was a healthy Caucasian individual from Russia, aged roughly 6 to 100. On this clonotype: Its specificity is unknown.

Study-level findings and limits: Investigators treated diversity estimates from one million T cells as underestimates. Older age coincided with a roughly linear decline in TCR beta diversity per million T cells.

V usage is TRBV6-1 and J usage is TRBJ2-2, with D possibly being TRBD1 (5 bases). The sample taken for sequencing was blood. The receptor comes from a woman older than 75 in good health. The CDR3 reads CASIMVGPGNTGELFF. The CDR3 DNA follows: TGTGCCAGCATCATGGTGGGGCCGGGGAACACCGGGGAGCTGTTTTTT.